This T cell receptor beta chain comes out of a study of CD8+ T cells in alopecia areata. At the level of the study: The drug, oral tofacitinib, was given to treated patients at 5 to 10 mg twice daily.

Sorting of PBMCs yielded the CD4+ and CD8+ T cells. The CDR3 length is 14 residues. Germline CDR1 reads GTSNPN; CDR2 reads SVGIG (reference sequence). The V and J ends lost 2 bases and 0 bases respectively, with 10 bases between them. Extracted RNA was reverse transcribed, and the resulting cDNA served as sequencing template. Profiled with immunoSEQ multiplex PCR; TCRdb holds only in-frame clones, not every one. The sample lists 100,000 to 150,000 clones, around 60% occurring once. The receptor was isolated from a human donor with alopecia areata. The sample was CD4+ T cells sorted from blood, taken at week 0. J is TRBJ1-1 and V is TRBV30; D unclear. CDR3 in DNA: TGTGCCTGGAGTCCAGACTCTTTGAACACTGAAGCTTTCTTT. Amino acids: CAWSPDSLNTEAFF.